This T cell receptor (beta chain) was retrieved from a study of shared clonotypes between healthy human individuals. CD45RO-negative CD8 cells positively selected for CCR7 made up the naive population, which excluded terminally differentiated effector memory CD45RA+ cells. Within Nashville, Tennessee resided all donors, each a Caucasian adult. The table came from immunoSEQ multiplex PCR; TCRdb's copy has only in-frame clones and leaves some out. The sample records about 550,000 clones, nearly 97% being singletons. Findings and caveats of the study: Relative to clonotypes present in all four donors, those not shared had lower generation probabilities.

CDR1 SGHVS and CDR2 FQNEAQ come from the germline V gene. CDR3 size: 13 residues. Deletions cut 3 bases from V and 0 bases from J, with 5 bases between. To note about this clone: The target antigen is unknown.

The chain has TRBV7-8 and TRBJ2-5; D ambiguous. The TCR sequence derives from a woman aged 25 to 39 in good health. Sequencing input: naive CD8+ T cells sorted from blood. The CDR3 loop reads CASSFSYQETQYF. The CDR3, as DNA: TGTGCCAGCAGCTTCTCATACCAAGAGACCCAGTACTTC. The full variable domain, with the rest looked up from reference TRBV7-8 and TRBJ2-5, is GAGVSQSPRYKVAKRGQDVALRCDPISGHVSLFWYQQALGQGPEFLTYFQNEAQLDKSGLPSDRFFAERPEGSVSTLKIQRTQQEDSAVYLCASSFSYQETQYFGPGTRLLVL.